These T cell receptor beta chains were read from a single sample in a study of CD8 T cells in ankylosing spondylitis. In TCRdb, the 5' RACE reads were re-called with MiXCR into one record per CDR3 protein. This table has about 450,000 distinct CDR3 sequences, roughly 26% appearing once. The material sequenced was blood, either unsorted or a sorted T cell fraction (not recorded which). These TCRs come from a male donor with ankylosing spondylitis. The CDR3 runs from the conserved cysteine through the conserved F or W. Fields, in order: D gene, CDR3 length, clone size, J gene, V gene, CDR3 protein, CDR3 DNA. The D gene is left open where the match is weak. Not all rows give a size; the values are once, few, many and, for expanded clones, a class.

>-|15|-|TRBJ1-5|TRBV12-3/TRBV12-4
CASSPQGFSNQPQHF
TGTGCCAGCAGTCCCCAGGGGTTCAGCAATCAGCCCCAGCATTTT
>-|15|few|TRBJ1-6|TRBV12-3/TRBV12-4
CASSLVSLHNSPLHF
TGTGCCAGCAGTTTAGTCTCCCTCCATAATTCACCCCTCCACTTT
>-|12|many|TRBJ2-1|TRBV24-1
CATSAVGNEQFF
TGTGCCACCAGTGCTGTAGGTAATGAGCAGTTCTTC
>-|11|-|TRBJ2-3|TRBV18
CASSPEDTQYF
TGTGCCAGCTCACCGGAAGATACGCAGTATTTT
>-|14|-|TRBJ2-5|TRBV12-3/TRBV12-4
CASTLRTIQETQYF
TGTGCCAGCACCCTGAGGACAATCCAAGAGACCCAGTACTTC
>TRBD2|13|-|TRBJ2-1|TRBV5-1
CASSLWEGNEQFF
TGCGCCAGCAGCTTGTGGGAGGGGAATGAGCAGTTCTTC
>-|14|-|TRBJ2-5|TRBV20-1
CSAPGPAEGETQYF
TGCAGTGCCCCAGGGCCAGCGGAGGGGGAGACCCAGTACTTC
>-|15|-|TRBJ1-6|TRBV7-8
CASSQQGLRNSPLHF
TGTGCCAGCAGCCAGCAGGGTTTAAGGAATTCACCCCTCCACTTT
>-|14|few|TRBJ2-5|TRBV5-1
CASSFAGREETQYF
TGCGCCAGCAGCTTCGCAGGGAGAGAAGAGACCCAGTACTTC
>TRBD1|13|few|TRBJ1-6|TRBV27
CASGQAYNSPLHF
TGTGCCAGCGGACAGGCGTATAATTCACCCCTCCACTTT
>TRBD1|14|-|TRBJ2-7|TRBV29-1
CSVEVTGGSYEQYF
TGCAGCGTTGAAGTGACAGGGGGCTCCTACGAGCAGTACTTC
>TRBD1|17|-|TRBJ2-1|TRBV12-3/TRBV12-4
CASSPRVGDRAVVEQFF
TGTGCCAGCAGTCCCCGAGTGGGGGACAGGGCCGTTGTTGAGCAGTTCTTC
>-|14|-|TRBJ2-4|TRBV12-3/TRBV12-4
CASKTQLAKNIQYF
TGTGCCAGCAAAACCCAGCTAGCCAAAAACATTCAGTACTTC
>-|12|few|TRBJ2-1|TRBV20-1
CSSGSSMNEQFF
TGCAGTTCGGGGTCTAGCATGAATGAGCAGTTCTTC
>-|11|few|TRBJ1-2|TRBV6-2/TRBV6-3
CARPSGYGYTF
TGTGCCCGTCCCAGCGGCTATGGCTACACCTTC
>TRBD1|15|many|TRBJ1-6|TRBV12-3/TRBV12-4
CASSSTGAMGSPLHF
TGTGCCAGCAGCTCAACAGGGGCGATGGGTTCACCCCTCCACTTT
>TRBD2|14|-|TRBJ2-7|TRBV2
CASSDLAGWNEQYF
TGTGCCAGCAGTGATCTAGCGGGATGGAACGAGCAGTACTTC
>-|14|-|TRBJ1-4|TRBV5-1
CASSFTDRNEKLFF
TGCGCCAGCAGCTTCACAGATCGAAATGAAAAACTGTTTTTT
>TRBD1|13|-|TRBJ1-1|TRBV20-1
CSAQDRGIAEAFF
TGCAGTGCACAGGACAGGGGGATAGCTGAAGCTTTCTTT
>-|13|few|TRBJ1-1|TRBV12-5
CASGLRENTEAFF
TGTGCTAGTGGTTTAAGAGAGAACACTGAAGCTTTCTTT
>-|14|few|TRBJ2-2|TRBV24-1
CATSDLRGTGELFF
TGTGCCACCAGTGATTTGAGGGGAACCGGGGAGCTGTTTTTT
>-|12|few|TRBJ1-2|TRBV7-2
CASSPQSPGYTF
TGTGCCAGCAGCCCACAGTCCCCGGGCTACACCTTC
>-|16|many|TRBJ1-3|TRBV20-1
CSARRPSSASGNTIYF
TGCAGTGCTAGACGTCCAAGTAGTGCCTCTGGAAACACCATATATTTT
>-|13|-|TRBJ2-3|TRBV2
CAAARDITDTQYF
TGTGCCGCCGCCCGCGACATTACAGATACGCAGTATTTT
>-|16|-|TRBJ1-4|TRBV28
CASTTAGAVANEKLFF
TGTGCCAGCACCACAGCGGGGGCCGTGGCTAATGAAAAACTGTTTTTT
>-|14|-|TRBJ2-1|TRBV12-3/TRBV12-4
CASSLGHSYNEQFF
TGTGCCAGCAGCTTAGGACATAGCTACAATGAGCAGTTCTTC
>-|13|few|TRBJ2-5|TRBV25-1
CASKEFAGETQYF
TGTGCCAGCAAGGAGTTTGCGGGGGAGACCCAGTACTTC
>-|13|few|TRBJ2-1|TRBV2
CASSLPGGGEQFF
TGTGCCAGCAGTTTGCCCGGAGGGGGTGAGCAGTTCTTC
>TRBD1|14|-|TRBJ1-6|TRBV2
CASNRQGGNSPLHF
TGTGCCAGCAACCGACAGGGAGGCAATTCACCCCTCCACTTT
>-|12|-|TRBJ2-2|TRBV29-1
CSVSLNTGELFF
TGCAGCGTTTCTCTGAACACCGGGGAGCTGTTTTTT
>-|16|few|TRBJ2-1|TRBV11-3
CASQRAGILAYNEQFF
TGTGCCTCTCAGCGGGCAGGGATTCTAGCGTACAATGAGCAGTTCTTC
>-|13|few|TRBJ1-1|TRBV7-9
CASSLEADTEAFF
TGTGCCAGCAGCTTAGAGGCGGACACTGAAGCTTTCTTT
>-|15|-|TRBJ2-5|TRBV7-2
CASSLGTLYQETQYF
TGTGCCAGCAGCTTAGGGACGTTGTACCAAGAGACCCAGTACTTC
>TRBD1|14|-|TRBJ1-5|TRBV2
CASSPTGSDQPQHF
TGTGCCAGCAGTCCGACAGGGTCAGACCAGCCCCAGCATTTT
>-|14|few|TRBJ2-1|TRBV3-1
CASSQKGTYNEQFF
TGTGCCAGCAGCCAAAAAGGGACTTACAATGAGCAGTTCTTC
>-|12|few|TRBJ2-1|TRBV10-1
CASMGEYNEQFF
TGCGCCAGCATGGGGGAATACAATGAGCAGTTCTTC
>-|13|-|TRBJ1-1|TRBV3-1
CASSQAQGTEAFF
TGTGCCAGCAGCCAAGCGCAGGGCACTGAAGCTTTCTTT